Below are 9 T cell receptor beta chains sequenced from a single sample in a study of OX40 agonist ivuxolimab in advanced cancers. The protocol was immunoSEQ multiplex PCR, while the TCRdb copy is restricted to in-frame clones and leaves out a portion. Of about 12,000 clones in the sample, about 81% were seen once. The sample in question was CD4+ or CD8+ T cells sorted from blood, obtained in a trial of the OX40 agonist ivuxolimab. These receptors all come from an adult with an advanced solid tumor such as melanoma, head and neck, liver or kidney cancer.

For the CDR3, the DNA is TGTGCCAGCAGCTTGTGGGGAGGGATACCCCAAGAGACCCAGTACTTC. Translation: CASSLWGGIPQETQYF. The rearrangement uses TRBV5-8 and TRBJ2-5, with 7 bases matching TRBD2. CDR3 length: 16 residues. Germline CDR1 reads SGHTS; CDR2 reads YDEGEE. After removal of 1 base from V and 1 base from J, the junction contained 7 bases not matched to a gene.

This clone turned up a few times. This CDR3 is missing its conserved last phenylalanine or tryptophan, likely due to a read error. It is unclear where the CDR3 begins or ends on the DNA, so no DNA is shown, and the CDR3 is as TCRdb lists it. CDR3 loop: CASSDEGLPPL. The chain combines TRBV6-1 with TRBJ2-7; TRBD2 is the table's D call, not checked against the DNA. Germline V gene lookup returns CDR1 MNHNS and CDR2 SASEGT. The CDR3 spans 11 residues, counting both ends.

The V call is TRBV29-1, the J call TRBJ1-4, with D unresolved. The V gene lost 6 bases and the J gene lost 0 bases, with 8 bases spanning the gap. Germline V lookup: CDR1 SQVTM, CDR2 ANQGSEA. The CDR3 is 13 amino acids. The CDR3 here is CSVLSATNEKLFF. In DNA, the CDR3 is TGCAGCGTCCTCAGTGCAACTAATGAAAAACTGTTTTTT.

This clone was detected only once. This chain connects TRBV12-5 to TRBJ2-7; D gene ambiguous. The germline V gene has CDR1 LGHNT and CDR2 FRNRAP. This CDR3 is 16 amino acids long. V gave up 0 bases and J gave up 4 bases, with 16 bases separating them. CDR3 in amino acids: CASGLVRASKAYEQYF. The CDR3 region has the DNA TGTGCTAGTGGTTTGGTACGGGCATCCAAGGCTTACGAGCAGTACTTC.

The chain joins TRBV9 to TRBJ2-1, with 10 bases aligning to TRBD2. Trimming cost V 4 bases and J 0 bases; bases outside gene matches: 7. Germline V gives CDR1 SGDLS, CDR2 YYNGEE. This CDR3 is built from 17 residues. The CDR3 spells CASSNRLAGISYNEQFF. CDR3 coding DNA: TGTGCCAGCAGCAACCGACTAGCGGGCATCTCCTACAATGAGCAGTTCTTC.

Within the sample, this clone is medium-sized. CDR3 region: CASSADSTYGYTF. The CDR3 region has the DNA TGTGCCAGCAGCGCGGACAGTACTTATGGCTACACCTTC. The V and J genes are TRBV9 and TRBJ1-2; weak D call: TRBD1 (6 bases). Germline V lookup: CDR1 SGDLS, CDR2 YYNGEE. The CDR3 covers 13 residues. With 3 bases removed from V and 5 bases from J, the gap between germline ends came to 11 bases.

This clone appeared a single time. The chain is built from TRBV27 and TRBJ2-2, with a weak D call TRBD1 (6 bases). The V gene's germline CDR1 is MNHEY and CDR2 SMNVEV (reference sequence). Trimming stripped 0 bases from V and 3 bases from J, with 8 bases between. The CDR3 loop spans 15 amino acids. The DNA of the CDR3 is TGTGCCAGCAGTTTATCGGGGGCCGACACCGGGGAGCTGTTTTTT. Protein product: CASSLSGADTGELFF.

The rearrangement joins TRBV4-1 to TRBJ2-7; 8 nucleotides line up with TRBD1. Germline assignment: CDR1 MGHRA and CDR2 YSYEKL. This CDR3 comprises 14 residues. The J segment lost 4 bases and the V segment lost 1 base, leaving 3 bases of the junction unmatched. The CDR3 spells CASSQVQGAYEQYF. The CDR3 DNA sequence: TGCGCCAGCAGCCAAGTCCAGGGGGCTTACGAGCAGTACTTC.

In DNA, the CDR3 is TGTGCCAGCAGCGACAGGGTGTGGGGCTATGGCTACACCTTC. It codes for CASSDRVWGYGYTF. The rearrangement links TRBV28 to TRBJ1-2; 7 nucleotides match TRBD1. Losses at the gene ends were 6 bases for V and 4 bases for J; bases not matched to a gene: 8. The CDR3 totals 14 residues. Per germline, CDR1 MDHEN and CDR2 SYDVKM.